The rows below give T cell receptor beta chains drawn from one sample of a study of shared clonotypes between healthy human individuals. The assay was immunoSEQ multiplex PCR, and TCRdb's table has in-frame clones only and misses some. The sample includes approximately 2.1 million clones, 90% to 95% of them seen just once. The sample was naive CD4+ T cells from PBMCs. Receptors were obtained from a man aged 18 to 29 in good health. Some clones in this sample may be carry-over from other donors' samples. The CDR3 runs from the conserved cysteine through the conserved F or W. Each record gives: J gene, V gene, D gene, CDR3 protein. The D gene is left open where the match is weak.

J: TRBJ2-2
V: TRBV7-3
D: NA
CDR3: CASSFQTGELFF

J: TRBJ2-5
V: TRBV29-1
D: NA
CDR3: CSVGQSRETQYF

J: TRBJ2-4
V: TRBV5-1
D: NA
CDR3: CASSLGWENSDIQYF

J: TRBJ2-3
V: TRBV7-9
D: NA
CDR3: CASSFAGADTQYF

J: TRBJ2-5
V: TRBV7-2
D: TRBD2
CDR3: CASSLGWLAGGSETQYF

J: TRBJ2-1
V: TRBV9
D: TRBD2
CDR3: CASSRTSESSYNEQFF

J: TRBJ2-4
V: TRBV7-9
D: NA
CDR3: CASSFGNIQYF

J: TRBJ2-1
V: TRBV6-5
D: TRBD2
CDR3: CASSYSGRASEQFF

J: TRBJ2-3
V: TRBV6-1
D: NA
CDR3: CASSDSRVGDTQYF

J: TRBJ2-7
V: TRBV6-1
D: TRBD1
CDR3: CASRTGGGYEQYF

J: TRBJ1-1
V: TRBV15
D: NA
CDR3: CATSRDLQLNTEAFF

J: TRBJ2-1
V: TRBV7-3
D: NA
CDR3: CASSLGGSYNEQFF

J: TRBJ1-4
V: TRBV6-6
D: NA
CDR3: CASSFWSTNEKLFF

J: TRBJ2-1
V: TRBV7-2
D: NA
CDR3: CASSLLVRREQFF

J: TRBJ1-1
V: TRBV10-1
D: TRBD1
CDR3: CASSEIRGTEAFF

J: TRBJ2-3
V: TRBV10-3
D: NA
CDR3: CAISESHSSTDTQYF

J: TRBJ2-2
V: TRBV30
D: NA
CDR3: CAWQGGANTGELFF

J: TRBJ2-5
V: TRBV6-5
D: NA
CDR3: CASSYGPGWEETQYF

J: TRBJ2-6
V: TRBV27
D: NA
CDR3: CASSSFFRWSGITSGANVLTF

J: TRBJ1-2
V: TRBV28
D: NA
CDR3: CASSSGTYGYTF

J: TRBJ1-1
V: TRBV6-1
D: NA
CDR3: CASSLGRAMNTEAFF

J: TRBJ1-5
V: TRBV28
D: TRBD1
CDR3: CASTQGDQPQHF

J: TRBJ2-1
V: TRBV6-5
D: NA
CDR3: CASSYSMGIPYNEQFF

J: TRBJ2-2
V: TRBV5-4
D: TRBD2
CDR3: CASNSLAGPGTGELFF

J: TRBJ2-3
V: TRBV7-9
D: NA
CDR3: CASSLALASSTDTQYF

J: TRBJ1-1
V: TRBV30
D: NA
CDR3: CAWSRQPNTEAFF

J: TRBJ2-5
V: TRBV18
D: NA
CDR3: CASSLQTQETQYF

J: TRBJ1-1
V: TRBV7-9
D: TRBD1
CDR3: CASSRGTQGAPEAFF

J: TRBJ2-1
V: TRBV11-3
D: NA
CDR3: CASSLNSYNEQFF

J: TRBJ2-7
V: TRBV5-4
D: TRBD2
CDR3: CASSRDYYEQYF

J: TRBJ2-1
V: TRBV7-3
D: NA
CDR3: CASSLANGLDNEQFF

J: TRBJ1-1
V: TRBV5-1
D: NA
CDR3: CASSLMANTEAFF

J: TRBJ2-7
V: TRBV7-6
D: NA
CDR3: CASSFLGNEQYF

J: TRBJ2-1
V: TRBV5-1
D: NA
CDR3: CASSSADPTYNEQFF

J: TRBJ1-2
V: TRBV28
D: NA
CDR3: CASSPNPDSLHGYTF

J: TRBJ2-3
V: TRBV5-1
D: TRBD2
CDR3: CASSQAGSTDTQYF

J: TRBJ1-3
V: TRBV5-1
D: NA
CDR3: CASSLATDSGNTIYF

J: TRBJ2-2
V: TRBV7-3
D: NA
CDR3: CASSLQGAQNTGELFF

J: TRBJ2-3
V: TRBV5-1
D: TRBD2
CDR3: CASRTVPGLADTQYF

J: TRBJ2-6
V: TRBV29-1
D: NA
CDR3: CSVEASNSGANVLTF

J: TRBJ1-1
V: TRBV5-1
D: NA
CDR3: CASSLLRGNTEAFF

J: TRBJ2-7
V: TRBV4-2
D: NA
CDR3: CASSQQDYEQYF

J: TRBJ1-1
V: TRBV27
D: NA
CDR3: CASSFTGRTEAFF

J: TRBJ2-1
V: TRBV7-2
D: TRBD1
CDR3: CASTRDRGLYNEQFF

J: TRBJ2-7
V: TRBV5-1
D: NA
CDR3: CASSLQGFLSEQYF

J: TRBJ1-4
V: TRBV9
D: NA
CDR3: CASSFNSRSEKLFF

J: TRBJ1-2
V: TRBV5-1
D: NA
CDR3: CASSLGPQGDYGYTF

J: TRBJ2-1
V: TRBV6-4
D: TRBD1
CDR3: CASSEGQAPYNEQFF

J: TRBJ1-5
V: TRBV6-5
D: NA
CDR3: CASSPGGNSNQPQHF

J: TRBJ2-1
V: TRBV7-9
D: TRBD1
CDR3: CASSADRGSYNEQFF

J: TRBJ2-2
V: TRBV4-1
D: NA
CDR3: CASSQDVVGELFF

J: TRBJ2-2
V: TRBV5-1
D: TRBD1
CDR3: CASSFVGQANTGELFF

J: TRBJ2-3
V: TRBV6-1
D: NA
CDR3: CASSADYYTDTQYF

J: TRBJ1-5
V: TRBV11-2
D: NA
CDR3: CASSLEGGRGQPQHF